What follows are 29 T cell receptor beta chains derived from one specimen sequenced in a study of T cell changes during pregnancy in multiple sclerosis (dated by TCRdb to between 2018 and 2021). Library method: the immunoSEQ multiplex PCR assay. As stored in TCRdb, this immuneACCESS dataset retains in-frame rearrangements with V and J assigned. A fraction of the clones does not appear; measured against another copy, unresolved V genes explain less than half of the discrepancy, and the remainder lacks a known reason. Counted in this sample were roughly 110,000 clones; 91% of them appeared once. The top ten hold 1.5% to 2% of the sample. The sample consisted of peripheral blood, taken before pregnancy. These receptors all stem from a female donor with multiple sclerosis, enrolled in a pregnancy study.

This chain uses TRBV28 with TRBJ2-2; perhaps TRBD2 as D (7 bases). The CDR3 has 15 residues. With 6 bases removed from V and 1 base from J, the gap between germline ends came to 12 bases. Germline V gene sequence: CDR1 MDHEN, CDR2 SYDVKM. CDR3 region: CASRRGTLNTGELFF. Here the CDR3 DNA reads TGTGCCAGCAGGCGGGGGACACTGAACACCGGGGAGCTGTTTTTT.

V and J are TRBV5-4 and TRBJ2-3; 9 bases are a match to TRBD1. Trimming took 3 bases from V and 5 from J; bases not matched to a gene: 4. The CDR3 runs 14 residues. Germline values: CDR1 SGHNT, CDR2 YYREEE (reference sequence). For the CDR3, the DNA is TGTGCCAGCAGCTCCAGGACAGGGGAAGATACGCAGTATTTT. Translation: CASSSRTGEDTQYF.

The chain employs TRBV6-5 and TRBJ1-1; 8 bases are a match to TRBD1. The CDR3 is 15 residues long. Germline loops: CDR1 MNHEY, CDR2 SVGAGI. J lost 3 bases, V lost 6 bases, and 9 bases had no gene match. CDR3 loop: CASSPRGQGHTEAFF. CDR3 nucleotides: TGTGCCAGCAGCCCAAGAGGACAGGGCCACACTGAAGCTTTCTTT.

This clone was observed once. The chain links TRBV2 to TRBJ1-2; a possible D gene is TRBD1 (6 bases). The V and J ends lost 7 bases and 4 bases respectively, with 16 bases between them. CDR3 size: 14 residues. Germline lookup yields CDR1 SNHLY and CDR2 FYNNEI. The chain's CDR3 is CASTPGGAFYGYTF. DNA for the CDR3: TGTGCCAGCACCCCTGGGGGGGCGTTCTATGGCTACACCTTC.

V and J are TRBV7-9 and TRBJ1-2; D ambiguous. Trimming shortened V by 1 base and J by 7 bases, and 7 bases separated the two germline ends. The length of the CDR3 is 12 residues. Germline V gene data show CDR1 as SEHNR and CDR2 as FQNEAQ (reference sequence). CDR3 sequence reads: CASSLVRGGYTF. The DNA of the CDR3 is TGTGCCAGCAGCTTAGTAAGAGGTGGCTACACCTTC.

The CDR3 protein is CASSLSKGGGYGYTF. The CDR3 nucleotides read TGTGCCAGCAGTTTATCGAAAGGGGGCGGCTATGGCTACACCTTC. The gene calls are TRBV27 and TRBJ1-2, with 7 nucleotides matching TRBD1. Germline V lookup: CDR1 MNHEY, CDR2 SMNVEV (reference sequence). This CDR3 spans 15 amino acids. The V and J ends lost 0 bases and 4 bases, in that order; junction bases with no gene match: 5.

The chain carries TRBV12-5 and TRBJ1-5; unclear D gene. Between the trimmed V and J ends, which lost 1 base and 3 bases, there was a span of 10 bases. The CDR3 sequence is 15 residues long. CDR1 is LGHNT, CDR2 FRNRAP, per germline. CDR3 residues: CASGLGQNINQPQHF. CDR3 coding DNA: TGTGCTAGTGGTTTGGGGCAGAATATCAATCAGCCCCAGCATTTT.

This clone was seen only a few times. The chain is built from TRBV5-5 and TRBJ1-6; no reliable D call. The V end was cut by 4 bases, the J end by 10 bases, with 12 bases between. Germline V gene data show CDR1 as SGHKS and CDR2 as YYEKEE (reference sequence). The CDR3 covers 13 residues. This chain's CDR3 is CASSRAPGSPLHF. CDR3 bases: TGTGCCAGCAGCCGAGCCCCAGGATCACCCCTCCACTTT.

The chain joins TRBV13 to TRBJ1-2; no clear D. Germline V gives CDR1 PRHDT, CDR2 FYEKMQ (reference sequence). The germline V and J ends were trimmed by 0 bases and 8 bases, with 10 bases remaining between them. This CDR3 spans 13 amino acids. The CDR3 DNA sequence: TGTGCCAGCAGCTTAGGGCCCCGCGGGGGCTACACCTTC. Translation gives CASSLGPRGGYTF. The entire variable domain, with the rest obtained from reference TRBV13 and TRBJ1-2, is as follows: AAGVIQSPRHLIKEKRETATLKCYPIPRHDTVYWYQQGPGQDPQFLISFYEKMQSDKGSIPDRFSAQQFSDYHSELNMSSLELGDSALYFCASSLGPRGGYTFGSGTRLTVV.

The gene calls are TRBV30 and TRBJ1-5, with TRBD1 as a possible D gene (5 bases). The length of the CDR3 is 16 residues. Trimming left V 2 bases short and J 4 bases short, with 18 bases between. Germline values: CDR1 GTSNPN, CDR2 SVGIG (reference sequence). CDR3 in amino acids: CAWSPWGSGINQPQHF. The CDR3 DNA sequence: TGTGCCTGGAGTCCTTGGGGCAGTGGAATAAATCAGCCCCAGCATTTT.

The CDR3 reads CASSPKTGGADTGELFF. The DNA of the CDR3 is TGTGCCAGTAGTCCGAAGACAGGGGGCGCCGACACCGGGGAGCTGTTTTTT. The chain links TRBV19 to TRBJ2-2; 10 bases match TRBD1. This CDR3 spans 17 amino acids. CDR1 LNHDA and CDR2 SQIVND come from the germline V gene (reference sequence). Trimming cost V 5 bases and J 3 bases; bases outside gene matches: 9.

The rearrangement joins TRBV6-6 to TRBJ1-1, with TRBD1 as a possible D gene (6 bases). V shed 6 bases and J shed 1 base, with 12 bases lying between them. Germline V CDR1 and CDR2: MNHNY, SVGAGI (reference sequence). This CDR3 has 14 amino acids. CDR3 sequence reads: CASRSGAGNTEAFF. CDR3 bases: TGTGCCAGCAGGTCAGGGGCCGGGAACACTGAAGCTTTCTTT.

The chain combines TRBV6-5 with TRBJ1-3; tentative D call: TRBD1 (6 bases). From germline, CDR1 is MNHEY and CDR2 SVGAGI. The CDR3 contains 15 residues. Trimming shortened V by 6 bases and J by 2 bases, and 14 bases separated the two germline ends. Here the CDR3 reads CASSLGQPAGNTIYF. DNA of the CDR3: TGTGCCAGCAGCCTTGGACAGCCAGCTGGAAACACCATATATTTT.

The gene calls are TRBV28 and TRBJ2-5; 9 bases are a match to TRBD1. J was trimmed by 6 bases and V by 6 bases; bases with no gene match: 8. Germline loops: CDR1 MDHEN, CDR2 SYDVKM. The CDR3 has 14 amino acids. The CDR3 reads CASSLQGASKTQYF. CDR3 DNA sequence: TGTGCCAGCAGCCTACAGGGGGCATCGAAGACCCAGTACTTC.

This sequence joins TRBV30 and TRBJ1-5; perhaps TRBD1 as D (5 bases). Germline CDR1 is GTSNPN and CDR2 is SVGIG (reference sequence). Trimming left V 5 bases short and J 4 bases short, with 9 bases between. The CDR3 runs 12 residues. CDR3 sequence reads: CAWQQGNQPQHF. CDR3 nucleotides: TGTGCCTGGCAGCAGGGAAATCAGCCCCAGCATTTT.

The rearrangement links TRBV7-6 to TRBJ1-4; possibly TRBD1 for D (5 bases). V was shortened by 1 base and J by 4 bases, with 10 bases between the two germline ends. The CDR3 totals 15 residues. CDR1 is SGHVS, CDR2 FNYEAQ, per germline. CDR3 coding DNA: TGTGCCAGCAGCTTAGGACAGACCTATAATGAAAAACTGTTTTTT. As protein: CASSLGQTYNEKLFF.

The chain carries TRBV5-1 and TRBJ1-5, with D possibly TRBD1 on 5 matching bases. The CDR3 length is 14 residues. Trimming took 2 bases from V and 8 from J, leaving 14 bases between them. Per germline, CDR1 SGHRS and CDR2 YFSETQ. In DNA form, the CDR3 reads TGCGCCAGCAGCTTCACGGGCAGGGATGAGCCCCAGCATTTT. Its translation is CASSFTGRDEPQHF.

The chain combines TRBV19 with TRBJ1-5; 10 bases are shared with TRBD1. Germline-derived CDR1 and CDR2 are LNHDA and SQIVND (reference sequence). CDR3 length: 15 amino acids. V was pared by 6 bases and J by 4 bases, with 6 bases of the junction left unmatched. The CDR3 DNA is TGTGCCAGTAGCAGACAGGGGGCTGGGAATCAGCCCCAGCATTTT. It yields the protein CASSRQGAGNQPQHF.

The chain carries TRBV5-1 and TRBJ2-1; D perhaps matches TRBD2 (5 bases). V was pared by 4 bases and J by 8 bases, with 19 bases between. Germline CDR1 and CDR2: SGHRS and YFSETQ. The CDR3 covers 15 residues. The CDR3 DNA reads as TGCGCCAGCAGCCCGCTCCCTGGGAGAAGAGATGAGCAGTTCTTC. It yields the protein CASSPLPGRRDEQFF.

This clone was recorded only once. The rearrangement links TRBV4-3 to TRBJ2-7; 14 bases match TRBD2. The V gene's germline CDR1 is LGHNA and CDR2 YSLEER. After removal of 4 bases from V and 0 bases from J, the junction contained 5 bases not matched to a gene. The CDR3 sequence is 17 residues long. CDR3 in amino acids: CASSLGLAGASSYEQYF. The CDR3 bases are TGCGCCAGCAGCCTGGGACTAGCGGGGGCGAGCTCCTACGAGCAGTACTTC.

The V and J genes are TRBV7-6 and TRBJ2-1; a weak D match, TRBD1 (6 bases). Germline V CDR1 and CDR2: SGHVS, FNYEAQ. The CDR3 runs to 14 residues. V was clipped by 5 bases and J by 5 bases, with 13 bases between them. Written as DNA, the CDR3 is TGTGCCAGCAGCCTCCTGGACAGTCACAATGAGCAGTTCTTC. Translating it yields CASSLLDSHNEQFF.

In DNA form, the CDR3 reads TGTGCCAGCAGCAAGGGAGGGCCCCCAGATACGCAGTATTTT. This translates into CASSKGGPPDTQYF. The V and J genes are TRBV5-6 and TRBJ2-3; the match to TRBD2 covers 7 bases. This CDR3 is built from 14 residues. Per germline, CDR1 SGHDT and CDR2 YYEEEE. With V trimmed by 4 bases and J by 4 bases, 6 bases remained unmatched.

The rearrangement links TRBV9 to TRBJ2-1; 14 bases line up with TRBD2. In germline, CDR1 is SGDLS, CDR2 YYNGEE. This CDR3 has 17 residues. Trimming cost V 1 base and J 9 bases; bases outside gene matches: 9. CDR3 coding DNA: TGTGCCAGCAGCGTACTAGGGACTAGCGGGAGAGGAGGTGAGCAGTTCTTC. Translated, it gives CASSVLGTSGRGGEQFF. The entire variable domain, with the rest obtained from reference TRBV9 and TRBJ2-1, is as follows: DSGVTQTPKHLITATGQRVTLRCSPRSGDLSVYWYQQSLDQGLQFLIQYYNGEERAKGNILERFSAQQFPDLHSELNLSSLELGDSALYFCASSVLGTSGRGGEQFFGPGTRLTVL.

This clone showed up just once. The chain is built from TRBV28 and TRBJ1-1; D gene unclear. Germline V gene lookup returns CDR1 MDHEN and CDR2 SYDVKM. The CDR3 has 15 residues. Trimming shortened V by 5 bases and J by 1 base, and 14 bases separated the two germline ends. CDR3 DNA: TGTGCCAGCAGTCCCGGAGCGTCGGGGAACACTGAAGCTTTCTTT. Translation: CASSPGASGNTEAFF.

The genes are TRBV20-1 and TRBJ2-5; no clear D gene. The germline V gene has CDR1 DFQATT and CDR2 SNEGSKA (reference sequence). This CDR3 comprises 11 residues. This chain's CDR3 is CSKQRWETQYF. In nucleotides, the CDR3 is TGCAGCAAACAAAGATGGGAGACCCAGTACTTC.

In its sample, this clone was seen a few times. The chain is built from TRBV6-1 and TRBJ1-2; 11 nucleotides align to TRBD1. The CDR3 is 15 residues long. Germline V gene data show CDR1 as MNHNS and CDR2 as SASEGT. The V and J ends lost 6 bases and 2 bases, in that order; junction bases with no gene match: 5. The CDR3 DNA reads as TGTGCCAGCAGAGGACAGGGGGCCGGGAACTATGGCTACACCTTC. Translating gives CASRGQGAGNYGYTF.

V and J are TRBV5-1 and TRBJ2-1; TRBD2 agrees at 8 bases. Per the germline V gene, CDR1 is SGHRS and CDR2 is YFSETQ. The CDR3 is 16 residues long. V shed 0 bases and J 8 bases; nucleotides not matched to a gene: 10. CDR3 residues: CASSLGGTSRSHEQFF. CDR3 DNA sequence: TGCGCCAGCAGCTTGGGGGGGACTAGTCGAAGTCATGAGCAGTTCTTC.

This clone was seen once. The chain has TRBV27 and TRBJ2-3; D remains ambiguous. Trimming pared 3 bases from V and 4 bases from J, leaving 11 bases between. In germline, CDR1 is MNHEY, CDR2 SMNVEV (reference sequence). The CDR3 loop spans 14 amino acids. The CDR3 region has the DNA TGTGCCAGCAGTTTGAGGCCAGACCCAGATACGCAGTATTTT. It yields the protein CASSLRPDPDTQYF.

The genes are TRBV5-1 and TRBJ2-7; TRBD1 agrees at 7 bases. This CDR3 contains 14 residues. V lost 4 bases to trimming and J lost 4 bases; unmatched junction nucleotides: 8. Germline values: CDR1 SGHRS, CDR2 YFSETQ. The CDR3 is CASSQDRARYEQYF. The CDR3 DNA follows: TGCGCCAGCAGCCAAGACAGGGCCAGGTACGAGCAGTACTTC.